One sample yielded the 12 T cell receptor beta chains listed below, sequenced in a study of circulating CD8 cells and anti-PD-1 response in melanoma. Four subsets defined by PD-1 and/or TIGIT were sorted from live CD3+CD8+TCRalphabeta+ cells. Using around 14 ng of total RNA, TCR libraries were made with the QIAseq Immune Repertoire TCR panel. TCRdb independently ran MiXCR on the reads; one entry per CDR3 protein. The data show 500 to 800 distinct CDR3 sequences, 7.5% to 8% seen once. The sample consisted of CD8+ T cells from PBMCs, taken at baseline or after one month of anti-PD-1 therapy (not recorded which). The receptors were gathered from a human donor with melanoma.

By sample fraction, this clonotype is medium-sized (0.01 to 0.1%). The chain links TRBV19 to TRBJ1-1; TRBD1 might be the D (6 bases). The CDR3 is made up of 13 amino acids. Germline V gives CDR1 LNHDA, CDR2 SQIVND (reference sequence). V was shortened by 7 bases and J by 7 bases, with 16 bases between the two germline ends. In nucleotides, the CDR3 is TGTGCCAGTACCATCGGTCCAGGGGATGAAGCTTTCTTT. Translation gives CASTIGPGDEAFF.

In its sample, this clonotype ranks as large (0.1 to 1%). The CDR3 region has the DNA TGCAGCGTTGACGGGGGAACCGGGGAGCTGTTTTTT. Translating gives CSVDGGTGELFF. The V call is TRBV29-1, the J call TRBJ2-2; maybe TRBD2 (6 bases). The CDR3 length is 12 residues. CDR1 and CDR2 (germline): SQVTM, ANQGSEA. The V and J ends lost 3 bases and 5 bases respectively, with 7 bases between them.

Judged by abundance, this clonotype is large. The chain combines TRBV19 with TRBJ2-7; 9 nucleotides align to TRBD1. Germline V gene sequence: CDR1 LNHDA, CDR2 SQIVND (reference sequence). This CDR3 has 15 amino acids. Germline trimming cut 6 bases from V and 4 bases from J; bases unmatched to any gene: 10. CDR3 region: CASSPTGGIVYEQYF. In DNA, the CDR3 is TGTGCCAGTAGCCCCACAGGGGGCATTGTATACGAGCAGTACTTC.

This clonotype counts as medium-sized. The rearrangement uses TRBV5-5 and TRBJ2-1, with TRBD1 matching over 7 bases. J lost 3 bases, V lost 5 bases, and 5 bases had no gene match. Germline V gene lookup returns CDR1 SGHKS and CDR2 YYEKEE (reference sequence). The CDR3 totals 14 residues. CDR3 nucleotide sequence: TGTGCCAGCAGGCGACAGGGAAACTACAATGAGCAGTTCTTC. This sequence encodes CASRRQGNYNEQFF.

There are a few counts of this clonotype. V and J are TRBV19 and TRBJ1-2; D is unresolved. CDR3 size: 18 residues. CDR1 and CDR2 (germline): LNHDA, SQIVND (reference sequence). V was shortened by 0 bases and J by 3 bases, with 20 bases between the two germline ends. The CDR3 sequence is CASSIDGSAAQVDYGYTF. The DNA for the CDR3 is TGTGCCAGTAGTATAGACGGTTCGGCAGCCCAGGTGGACTATGGCTACACCTTC. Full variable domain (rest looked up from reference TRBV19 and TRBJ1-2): DGGITQSPKYLFRKEGQNVTLSCEQNLNHDAMYWYRQDPGQGLRLIYYSQIVNDFQKGDIAEGYSVSREKKESFPLTVTSAQKNPTAFYLCASSIDGSAAQVDYGYTFGSGTRLTVV.

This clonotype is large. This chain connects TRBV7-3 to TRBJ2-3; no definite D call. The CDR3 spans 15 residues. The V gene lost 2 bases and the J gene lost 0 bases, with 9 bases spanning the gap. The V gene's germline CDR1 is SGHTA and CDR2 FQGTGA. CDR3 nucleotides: TGTGCCAGCAGCTTAGGAACGGGCAGCACAGATACGCAGTATTTT. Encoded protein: CASSLGTGSTDTQYF.

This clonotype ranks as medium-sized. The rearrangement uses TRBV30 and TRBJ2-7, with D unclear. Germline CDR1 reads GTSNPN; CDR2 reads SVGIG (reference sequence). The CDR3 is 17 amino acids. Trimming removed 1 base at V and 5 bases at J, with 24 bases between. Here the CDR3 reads CAWSAERSGRRLHEQYF. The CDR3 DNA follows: TGTGCCTGGAGTGCAGAACGTTCTGGTAGACGTCTACACGAGCAGTACTTC.

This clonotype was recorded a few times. CDR3 sequence reads: CASTPTGGIYEQYF. The DNA for the CDR3 is TGTGCCAGTACTCCGACAGGGGGAATATACGAGCAGTACTTC. The chain carries TRBV19 and TRBJ2-7; TRBD1 matches 9 bases. The germline gives CDR1 LNHDA, CDR2 SQIVND (reference sequence). This CDR3 spans 14 amino acids. The V segment lost 7 bases and the J segment 4 bases; nucleotides outside the gene matches: 8.

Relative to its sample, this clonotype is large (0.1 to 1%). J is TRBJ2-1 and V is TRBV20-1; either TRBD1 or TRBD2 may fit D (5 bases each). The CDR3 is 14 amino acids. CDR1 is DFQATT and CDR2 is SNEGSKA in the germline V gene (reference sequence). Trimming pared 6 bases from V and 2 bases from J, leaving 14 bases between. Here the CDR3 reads CSAVGAGTYNEQFF. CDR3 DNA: TGCAGTGCCGTAGGGGCGGGCACCTACAATGAGCAGTTCTTC.

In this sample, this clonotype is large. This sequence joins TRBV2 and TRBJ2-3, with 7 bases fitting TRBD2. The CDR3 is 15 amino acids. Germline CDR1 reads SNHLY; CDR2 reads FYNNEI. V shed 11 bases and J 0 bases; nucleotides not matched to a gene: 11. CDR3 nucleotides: TGTGCCGGCCGGACTTACGGGGGGAGCACAGATACGCAGTATTTT. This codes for CAGRTYGGSTDTQYF.

In nucleotides, the CDR3 is TGTGCCAGTAGTATAACAGGGGGCGCGTCGGATGGCTACACCTTC. The encoded protein is CASSITGGASDGYTF. The genes are TRBV19 and TRBJ1-2; 9 bases align to TRBD1. Germline lookup yields CDR1 LNHDA and CDR2 SQIVND (reference sequence). CDR3 size: 15 residues. The V and J ends lost 2 bases and 6 bases, in that order; junction bases with no gene match: 7.

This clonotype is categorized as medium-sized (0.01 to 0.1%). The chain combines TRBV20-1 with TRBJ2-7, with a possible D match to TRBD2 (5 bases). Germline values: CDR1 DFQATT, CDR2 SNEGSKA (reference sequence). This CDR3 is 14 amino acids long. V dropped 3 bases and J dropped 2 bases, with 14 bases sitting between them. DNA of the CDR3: TGCAGTGCTAGCCTGCCCGGGGATACCTACGAGCAGTACTTC. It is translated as CSASLPGDTYEQYF.